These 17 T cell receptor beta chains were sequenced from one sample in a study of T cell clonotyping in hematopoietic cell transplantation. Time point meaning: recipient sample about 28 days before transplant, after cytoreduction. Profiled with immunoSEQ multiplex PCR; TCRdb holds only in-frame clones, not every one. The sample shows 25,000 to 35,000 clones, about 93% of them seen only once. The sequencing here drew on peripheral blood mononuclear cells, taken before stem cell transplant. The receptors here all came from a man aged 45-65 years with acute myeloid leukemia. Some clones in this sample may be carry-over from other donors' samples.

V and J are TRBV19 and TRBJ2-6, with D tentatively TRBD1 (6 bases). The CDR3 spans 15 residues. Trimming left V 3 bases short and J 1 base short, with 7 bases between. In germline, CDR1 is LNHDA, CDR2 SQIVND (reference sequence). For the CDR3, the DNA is TGTGCCAGTAGTATGGACAGTTCTGGGGCCAACGTCCTGACTTTC. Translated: CASSMDSSGANVLTF.

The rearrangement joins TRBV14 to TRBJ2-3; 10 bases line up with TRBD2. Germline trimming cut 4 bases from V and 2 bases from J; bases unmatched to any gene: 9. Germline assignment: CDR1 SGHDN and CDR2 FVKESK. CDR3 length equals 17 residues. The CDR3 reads CASSPRQREGLTDTQYF. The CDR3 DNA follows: TGTGCCAGCAGCCCCCGACAGCGGGAGGGGCTCACAGATACGCAGTATTTT.

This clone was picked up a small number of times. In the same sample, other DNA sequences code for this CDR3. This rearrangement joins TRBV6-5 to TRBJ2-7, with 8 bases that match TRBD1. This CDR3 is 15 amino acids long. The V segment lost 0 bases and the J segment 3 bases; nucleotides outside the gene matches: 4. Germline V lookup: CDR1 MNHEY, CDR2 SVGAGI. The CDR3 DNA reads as TGTGCCAGCAGTTACTCGACAGGGGCAGGCTACGAGCAGTACTTC. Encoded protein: CASSYSTGAGYEQYF.

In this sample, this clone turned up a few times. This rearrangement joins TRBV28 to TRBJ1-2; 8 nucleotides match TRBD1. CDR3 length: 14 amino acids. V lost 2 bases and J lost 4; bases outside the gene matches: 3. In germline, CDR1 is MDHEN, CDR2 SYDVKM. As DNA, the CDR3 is TGTGCCAGCAGTTTACGGCAGGGGGCCTATGGCTACACCTTC. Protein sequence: CASSLRQGAYGYTF.

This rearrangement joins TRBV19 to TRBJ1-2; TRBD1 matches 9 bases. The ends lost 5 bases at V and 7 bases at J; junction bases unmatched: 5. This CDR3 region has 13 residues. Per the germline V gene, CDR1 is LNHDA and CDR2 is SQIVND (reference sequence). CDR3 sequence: CASSLGQGIGYTF. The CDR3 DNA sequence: TGTGCCAGTAGTTTGGGACAGGGAATTGGCTACACCTTC.

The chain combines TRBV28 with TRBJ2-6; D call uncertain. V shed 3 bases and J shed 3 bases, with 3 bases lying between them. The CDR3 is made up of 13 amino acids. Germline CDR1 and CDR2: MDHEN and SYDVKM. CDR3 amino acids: CASSLYGANVLTF. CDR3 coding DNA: TGTGCCAGCAGTTTGTATGGGGCCAACGTCCTGACTTTC.

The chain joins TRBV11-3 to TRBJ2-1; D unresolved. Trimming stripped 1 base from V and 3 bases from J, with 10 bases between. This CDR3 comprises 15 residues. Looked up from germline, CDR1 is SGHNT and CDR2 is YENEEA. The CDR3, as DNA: TGTGCCAGCAGCTTAGGGACGAGACACTACAATGAGCAGTTCTTC. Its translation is CASSLGTRHYNEQFF.

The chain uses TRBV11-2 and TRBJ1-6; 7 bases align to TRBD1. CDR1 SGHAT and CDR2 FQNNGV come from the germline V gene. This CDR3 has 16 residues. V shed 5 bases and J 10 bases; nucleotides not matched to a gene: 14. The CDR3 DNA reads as TGTGCCAGCAGCAAGATATACCTGACAGGGACATCACCCCTCCACTTT. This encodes CASSKIYLTGTSPLHF.

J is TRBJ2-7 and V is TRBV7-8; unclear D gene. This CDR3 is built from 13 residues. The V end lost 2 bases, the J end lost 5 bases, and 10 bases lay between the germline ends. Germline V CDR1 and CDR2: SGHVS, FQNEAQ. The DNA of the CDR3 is TGTGCCAGCAGCTTAAATACAGCCGACGAGCAGTACTTC. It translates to CASSLNTADEQYF.

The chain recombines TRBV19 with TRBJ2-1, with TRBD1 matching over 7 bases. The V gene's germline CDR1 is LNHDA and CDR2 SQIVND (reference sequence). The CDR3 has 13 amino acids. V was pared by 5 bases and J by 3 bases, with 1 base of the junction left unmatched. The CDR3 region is CASSDRDYNEQFF. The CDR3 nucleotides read TGTGCCAGTAGTGACAGGGACTACAATGAGCAGTTCTTC.

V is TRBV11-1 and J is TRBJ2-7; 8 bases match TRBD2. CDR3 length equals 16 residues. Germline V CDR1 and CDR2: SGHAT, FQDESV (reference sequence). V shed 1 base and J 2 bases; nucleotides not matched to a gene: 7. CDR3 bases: TGTGCCAGCAGCTTAGGACCGGCCGGGGGGGCCTACGAGCAGTACTTC. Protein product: CASSLGPAGGAYEQYF.

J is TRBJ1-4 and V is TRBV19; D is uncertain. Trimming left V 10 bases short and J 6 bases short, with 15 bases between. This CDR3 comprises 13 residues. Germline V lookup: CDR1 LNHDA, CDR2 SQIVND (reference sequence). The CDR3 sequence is CATHRKGDEKLFF. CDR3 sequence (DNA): TGTGCCACTCATAGGAAGGGCGATGAAAAACTGTTTTTT.

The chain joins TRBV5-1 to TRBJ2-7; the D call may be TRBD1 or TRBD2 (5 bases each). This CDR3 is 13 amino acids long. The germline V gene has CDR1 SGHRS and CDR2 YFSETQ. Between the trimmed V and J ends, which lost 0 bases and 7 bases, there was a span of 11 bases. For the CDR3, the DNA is TGCGCCAGCAGCTTGGATGGGACGAGGGAGCAGTACTTC. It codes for CASSLDGTREQYF.

CDR3 amino acids: CASGLPGMNTEAFF. As DNA, the CDR3 is TGTGCCAGCGGCCTCCCAGGCATGAACACTGAAGCTTTCTTT. V and J are TRBV28 and TRBJ1-1; D remains unclear. The CDR3 is 14 amino acids. Germline CDR1 MDHEN, CDR2 SYDVKM. Trimming pared 8 bases from V and 0 bases from J, leaving 13 bases between.

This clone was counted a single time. CDR3 bases: TGTGCCAGCAGTTCGCCGGGACAGGGACCTTTAAGTGGCTACACCTTC. Protein product: CASSSPGQGPLSGYTF. The rearrangement links TRBV7-9 to TRBJ1-2, with TRBD1 matching over 9 bases. This CDR3 is 16 amino acids long. CDR1 is SEHNR and CDR2 is FQNEAQ in the germline V gene (reference sequence). V was clipped by 6 bases and J by 7 bases; unmatched bases: 15.

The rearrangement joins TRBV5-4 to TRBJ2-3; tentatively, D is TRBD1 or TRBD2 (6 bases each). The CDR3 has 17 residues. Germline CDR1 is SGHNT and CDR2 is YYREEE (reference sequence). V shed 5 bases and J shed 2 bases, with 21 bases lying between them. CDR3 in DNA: TGTGCCAGCAGTTGGGGGCGCGGGGCAGCCTACACAGATACGCAGTATTTT. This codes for CASSWGRGAAYTDTQYF. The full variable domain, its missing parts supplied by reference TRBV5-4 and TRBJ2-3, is ETGVTQSPTHLIKTRGQQVTLRCSSQSGHNTVSWYQQALGQGPQFIFQYYREEENGRGNFPPRFSGLQFPNYSSELNVNALELDDSALYLCASSWGRGAAYTDTQYFGPGTRLTVL.

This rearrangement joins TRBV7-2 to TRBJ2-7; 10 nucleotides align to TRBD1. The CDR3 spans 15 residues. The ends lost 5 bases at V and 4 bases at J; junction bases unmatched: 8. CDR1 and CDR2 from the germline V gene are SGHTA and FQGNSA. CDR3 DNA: TGTGCCAGCAGCCCGCCGACAGGGGGCAAGTACGAGCAGTACTTC. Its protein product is CASSPPTGGKYEQYF.